Presented here are 21 T cell receptor beta chains from one specimen sequenced in a study of T cell changes during pregnancy in multiple sclerosis. Here immunoSEQ multiplex PCR was the method, and the copy in TCRdb shows in-frame clones only, minus some. The table has 50,000 to 70,000 clones, nearly 95% seen once. Sequenced here: peripheral blood, sampled in the first trimester of pregnancy. These receptors originate from a female donor with multiple sclerosis, enrolled in a pregnancy study.

The chain combines TRBV25-1 with TRBJ1-2, with D perhaps TRBD1 (6 bases). The CDR3 is 15 amino acids. Germline V gene lookup returns CDR1 MGHDK and CDR2 SYGVNS. Trimming cost V 3 bases and J 1 base, with 12 bases left between them. CDR3 protein: CASSDPDRDNYGYTF. The CDR3 nucleotides read TGTGCCAGCAGTGACCCGGACAGAGATAACTATGGCTACACCTTC.

The genes are TRBV11-2 and TRBJ2-1, with D perhaps TRBD1 (6 bases). V was cut by 1 base and J by 5 bases, with 12 bases left in between. The CDR3 contains 15 residues. CDR1 is SGHAT and CDR2 is FQNNGV in the germline V gene. The CDR3 protein is CASSLVRDTNNEQFF. CDR3 in DNA: TGTGCCAGCAGCTTAGTCAGGGACACCAACAATGAGCAGTTCTTC.

This clone was picked up one time. The chain recombines TRBV9 with TRBJ1-4; tentative D call: TRBD1 (6 bases). The germline V gene has CDR1 SGDLS and CDR2 YYNGEE. V was shortened by 8 bases and J by 5 bases, with 10 bases between the two germline ends. CDR3 length equals 12 residues. The CDR3 nucleotides are TGTGCCAGGAGGGGGTTCAATGAAAAACTGTTTTTT. This gives the protein CARRGFNEKLFF.

This chain connects TRBV7-2 to TRBJ2-7, with 8 bases identical to TRBD2. The V segment lost 2 bases and the J segment 6 bases; nucleotides outside the gene matches: 3. In germline, CDR1 is SGHTA, CDR2 FQGNSA. The CDR3 is made up of 13 amino acids. The CDR3 sequence is CASSLPTSGEQYF. Written as DNA, the CDR3 is TGTGCCAGCAGCTTACCCACTAGCGGCGAGCAGTACTTC.

V is TRBV18 and J is TRBJ2-1; 10 bases are shared with TRBD1. From germline, CDR1 is KGHSH and CDR2 LQKENI. The CDR3 spans 14 residues. Unmatched junction bases numbered 3, after V lost 6 bases and J lost 4 bases. CDR3 loop: CASSSGQGYNEQFF. CDR3 DNA: TGTGCCAGCTCCTCGGGACAGGGGTACAATGAGCAGTTCTTC.

J is TRBJ2-1 and V is TRBV5-4, with D possibly matching TRBD2 (6 bases). From germline, CDR1 is SGHNT and CDR2 YYREEE (reference sequence). V shed 2 bases and J shed 0 bases, with 18 bases lying between them. The CDR3 runs to 18 residues. CDR3 region: CASSFWLGGSGSYNEQFF. The CDR3 DNA reads as TGTGCCAGCAGCTTCTGGCTGGGAGGCTCGGGCTCCTACAATGAGCAGTTCTTC.

This chain joins TRBV7-2 and TRBJ1-5; D unresolved. With 4 bases removed from V and 5 bases from J, the gap between germline ends came to 6 bases. The germline CDR1 and CDR2 sequences are SGHTA and FQGNSA. The CDR3 is 12 residues long. DNA for the CDR3: TGTGCCAGCAGCTCCGGTTATCAGCCCCAGCATTTT. Translated: CASSSGYQPQHF.

The chain has TRBV27 and TRBJ1-4; D not certain. Germline V CDR1 and CDR2: MNHEY, SMNVEV (reference sequence). The CDR3 is made up of 17 amino acids. The germline V and J ends were trimmed by 3 bases and 0 bases, with 14 bases remaining between them. The CDR3 bases are TGTGCCAGCAGTTTGAGTCCACTCCCTGCAACTAATGAAAAACTGTTTTTT. Protein sequence: CASSLSPLPATNEKLFF.

The count of this clone is one. The chain is built from TRBV11-2 and TRBJ2-1; TRBD2 agrees at 7 bases. The CDR3 contains 14 residues. Germline lookup yields CDR1 SGHAT and CDR2 FQNNGV. Trimming removed 5 bases from V and 8 bases from J; junction bases left unmatched: 9. The CDR3 sequence is CASSPRGVRDEQFF. The CDR3 DNA reads as TGTGCCAGCAGCCCCCGGGGGGTTCGCGATGAGCAGTTCTTC.

This sequence joins TRBV23-1 and TRBJ1-5; D gene uncertain. TRBV23-1 is sorted into the ORF group, with uncertain function. V was pared by 0 bases and J by 4 bases, with 7 bases between. The CDR3 length is 14 residues. The CDR3 protein is CASSQSRRNQPQHF. In DNA, the CDR3 is TGCGCCAGCAGTCAATCGCGCCGGAATCAGCCCCAGCATTTT.

This chain uses TRBV7-9 with TRBJ2-5, with 9 bases that match TRBD1. Germline loops: CDR1 SEHNR, CDR2 FQNEAQ (reference sequence). Trimming cost V 1 base and J 5 bases; bases outside gene matches: 5. This CDR3 comprises 15 residues. The CDR3 reads CASSLGDRVGETQYF. The CDR3 nucleotides are TGTGCCAGCAGCTTAGGGGACAGGGTGGGGGAGACCCAGTACTTC.

This chain links TRBV18 with TRBJ1-2, with D possibly being TRBD1 (5 bases). The CDR3 extends over 15 amino acids. Germline CDR1 is KGHSH and CDR2 is LQKENI. Trimming took 2 bases from V and 4 from J, leaving 14 bases between them. CDR3 sequence reads: CASSPGTGDGYGYTF. CDR3 in DNA: TGTGCCAGCTCACCAGGGACGGGAGATGGCTATGGCTACACCTTC.

V and J are TRBV27 and TRBJ1-5; TRBD1 might be the D (6 bases). The V end was cut by 2 bases, the J end by 9 bases, with 26 bases between. CDR3 size: 18 residues. Looked up from germline, CDR1 is MNHEY and CDR2 is SMNVEV (reference sequence). The CDR3 spells CASSLTGGGGRVLWPQHF. CDR3 DNA: TGTGCCAGCAGTTTAACGGGCGGGGGGGGGCGAGTTCTTTGGCCCCAGCATTTT.

This sequence joins TRBV18 and TRBJ2-5; 8 bases line up with TRBD1. With 6 bases clipped from V and 4 bases from J, the junction kept 10 bases outside the gene matches. This CDR3 comprises 15 residues. Germline-derived CDR1 and CDR2 are KGHSH and LQKENI. The CDR3, as DNA: TGTGCCAGCTCCTTGGACAGGGTATACGCAGAGACCCAGTACTTC. Amino acids: CASSLDRVYAETQYF.

The genes are TRBV7-8 and TRBJ1-5, with 7 nucleotides matching TRBD1. CDR1 and CDR2 (germline): SGHVS, FQNEAQ. CDR3 length: 18 amino acids. J lost 3 bases, V lost 5 bases, and 16 bases had no gene match. The CDR3 protein is CASSRYGTVGMDNQPQHF. CDR3 coding DNA: TGTGCCAGCAGCCGATATGGGACAGTTGGAATGGACAATCAGCCCCAGCATTTT.

The rearrangement links TRBV5-1 to TRBJ2-7, with D possibly being TRBD2 (6 bases). V lost 7 bases, J lost 6 bases, and 14 bases lay in between. The V gene's germline CDR1 is SGHRS and CDR2 YFSETQ. The CDR3 spans 12 residues. This CDR3 is CASAGTLPEQYF. CDR3 DNA: TGCGCCAGCGCCGGGACTCTGCCCGAGCAGTACTTC.

The DNA of the CDR3 is TGCGCCAGCAGCCAAGATCTAGCGGGCCGCTCCTACGAGCAGTACTTC. Translating gives CASSQDLAGRSYEQYF. The V gene is TRBV4-3, the J gene TRBJ2-7, with 8 bases fitting TRBD2. This CDR3 comprises 16 residues. Germline V gene data show CDR1 as LGHNA and CDR2 as YSLEER. The V and J ends lost 0 bases and 0 bases, in that order; junction bases with no gene match: 4.

The chain joins TRBV11-2 to TRBJ1-4, with D possibly TRBD1 on 5 matching bases. Germline assignment: CDR1 SGHAT and CDR2 FQNNGV. The CDR3 extends over 13 amino acids. The V end lost 5 bases, the J end lost 8 bases, and 12 bases lay between the germline ends. The CDR3 coding sequence is TGTGCCAGCAGCCGTTCAGGGATCGAAAAACTGTTTTTT. Its protein is CASSRSGIEKLFF.

This chain uses TRBV9 with TRBJ1-5; D is possibly TRBD1 (5 bases). The CDR3 runs 14 residues. Germline V lookup: CDR1 SGDLS, CDR2 YYNGEE. The germline V and J ends were trimmed by 4 bases and 3 bases, with 11 bases remaining between them. The CDR3 loop reads CASSSGGTNQPQHF. The CDR3 region has the DNA TGTGCCAGCAGCTCAGGAGGGACCAATCAGCCCCAGCATTTT.

This clone was seen a single time. The chain combines TRBV11-3 with TRBJ1-2; D unclear. Trimming left V 5 bases short and J 0 bases short, with 19 bases between. The CDR3 is 17 amino acids. In germline, CDR1 is SGHNT, CDR2 YENEEA. In DNA, the CDR3 is TGTGCCAGCAGCCCCTTGACACCTCATCCAGCTAACTATGGCTACACCTTC. Translating it yields CASSPLTPHPANYGYTF.

In this sample, this clone turned up once. The J gene is TRBJ2-3, the V gene TRBV9, with TRBD1 as a possible D gene (6 bases). CDR1 and CDR2 from the germline V gene are SGDLS and YYNGEE. V was clipped by 3 bases and J by 6 bases, with 8 bases between them. The CDR3 extends over 12 amino acids. The CDR3, as DNA: TGTGCCAGCAGCGCAGGGGAGGATACGCAGTATTTT. Protein sequence: CASSAGEDTQYF.